These 10 T cell receptor beta chains were sequenced from one sample in a study of CD4 and CD8 cells across lung adenocarcinoma regions. MiXCR was run by TCRdb on the PCR reads, yielding one entry per CDR3 protein. The sample has 13,000 or so distinct CDR3 sequences; 35% to 55% are singletons. The specimen was CD4+ T cells from the center of a lung tumor. The receptors come from a male donor with lung adenocarcinoma. The CD4 and CD8 labels of this study may be unreliable.

Turning to this clonotype: At one end, the junction sequence differs from germline, possibly due to a read error. The chain links TRBV6-2 or TRBV6-3 to TRBJ2-4; possibly TRBD2 for D (7 bases). This CDR3 is 15 amino acids long. Germline lookup yields CDR1 MNHEY and CDR2 SVGEGT. The CDR3 nucleotides read TGTGCCAGCACCCAAACTCATCGGGGGGCAGCGATTCAGTATTTC. This sequence encodes CASTQTHRGAAIQYF.

In regard to this clonotype: At one end, the junction sequence differs from germline, possibly due to a read error. The rearrangement joins TRBV27 to TRBJ1-5; D uncertain. This CDR3 region has 15 residues. From germline, CDR1 is MNHEY and CDR2 SMNVEV (reference sequence). Here the CDR3 reads CASSWSRANNQPLHF. Written as DNA, the CDR3 is TGTGCCAGCAGTTGGTCCCGGGCCAACAATCAGCCCCTGCATTTT.

The V call is TRBV11-2, the J call TRBJ2-1, with TRBD1 matching over 10 bases. The closer fit of TRBJ2-7 to the DNA end suggests the J call may be wrong. CDR3 size: 16 residues. Germline-derived CDR1 and CDR2 are SGHAT and FQNNGV. The CDR3 loop is CASSSDPGTGVNEQYF. CDR3 in DNA: TGTGCCAGCAGCTCAGATCCCGGGACAGGGGTGAATGAGCAGTACTTC.

The V and J genes are TRBV27 and TRBJ2-6; perhaps TRBD1 as D (5 bases). This CDR3 is built from 17 residues. Trimming left V 6 bases short and J 5 bases short, with 20 bases between. Germline values: CDR1 MNHEY, CDR2 SMNVEV (reference sequence). DNA of the CDR3: TGTGCCAGCAGGCCAAGTTACAGGCGGCCGTGGGCCAACGTCCTGACTTTC. Translating it yields CASRPSYRRPWANVLTF. Combining the CDR3 with reference TRBV27 and TRBJ2-6 gives the whole variable domain EAQVTQNPRYLITVTGKKLTVTCSQNMNHEYMSWYRQDPGLGLRQIYYSMNVEVTDKGDVPEGYKVSRKEKRNFPLILESPSPNQTSLYFCASRPSYRRPWANVLTFGAGSRLTVL.

This clonotype was picked up a small number of times. Sequence at one end of the junction differs from germline and may be a read error. The chain uses TRBV6-1 and TRBJ2-4; D gene uncertain. CDR3 length: 14 residues. Germline-derived CDR1 and CDR2 are MNHNS and SASEGT. The CDR3 DNA sequence: TGTGCCGGAAAGATGCACCTTGAGTCGGATATGCAGTACTTT. It translates to CAGKMHLESDMQYF.

This clonotype was seen only a few times. The genes are TRBV9 and TRBJ2-2; possibly TRBD2 for D (5 bases). From germline, CDR1 is SGDLS and CDR2 YYNGEE. V lost 4 bases and J 2 bases, leaving 15 bases between the germline ends. The CDR3 is 16 amino acids. CDR3 region: CASSPISAVNTGELFF. CDR3 DNA: TGTGCCAGCAGCCCGATTAGCGCGGTAAACACCGGGGAGCTGTTTTTT. The full variable domain, its missing parts supplied by reference TRBV9 and TRBJ2-2, is DSGVTQTPKHLITATGQRVTLRCSPRSGDLSVYWYQQSLDQGLQFLIQYYNGEERAKGNILERFSAQQFPDLHSELNLSSLELGDSALYFCASSPISAVNTGELFFGEGSRLTVL.

The rearrangement uses TRBV6-9 and TRBJ2-7, with TRBD2 as a possible D gene (6 bases). The V gene's germline CDR1 is MNHGY and CDR2 SVAAGI. V gave up 7 bases and J gave up 1 base, with 11 bases separating them. The CDR3 length is 13 residues. The CDR3 spells CASNPGRSYEQYF. CDR3 bases: TGTGCCAGCAATCCGGGGAGGTCCTACGAGCAGTACTTC.

In this sample, this clonotype is medium-sized. This chain links TRBV10-1 with TRBJ1-4; D is unresolved. Germline V CDR1 and CDR2: WNHNN, SYGVQD (reference sequence). The V end lost 9 bases, the J end lost 5 bases, and 19 bases lay between the germline ends. The CDR3 has 15 residues. CDR3 sequence reads: CARKAGRPQNEKLFF. The CDR3 DNA sequence: TGCGCCAGAAAAGCCGGACGACCGCAAAATGAAAAACTGTTTTTT.

This clonotype is medium-sized (0.01 to 0.1%) within its sample. The rearrangement links TRBV6-5 to TRBJ2-7; TRBD2 matches 8 bases. This CDR3 contains 15 residues. Trimming took 0 bases from V and 4 from J; bases not matched to a gene: 5. Germline CDR1 is MNHEY and CDR2 is SVGAGI. In DNA form, the CDR3 reads TGTGCCAGCAGTTACTCGAGCGGACTAGCATACGAGCAGTACTTC. Its protein is CASSYSSGLAYEQYF.

This clonotype was seen a handful of times. This rearrangement joins TRBV6-5 to TRBJ2-3; no definite D call. Germline V gives CDR1 MNHEY, CDR2 SVGAGI. V shed 9 bases and J shed 0 bases, with 13 bases lying between them. The CDR3 consists of 14 residues. CDR3 loop: CASHRDSSTDTQYF. The CDR3 coding sequence is TGTGCCAGTCACAGAGACTCTAGCACAGATACGCAGTATTTT.